Given below is one T cell receptor beta chain in context. Input for naive CD8 libraries was roughly 17,000 to 1,000,000 sorted cells; the RNA fraction used was 10%, 30% or 50%. MiXCR, applied by TCRdb to the PCR reads, yields one record per CDR3 protein. The profile shows approximately 630,000 distinct CDR3 sequences, about 25% of them singletons. Trimming took off 4 bases at V and 7 bases at J, with 11 bases between the two ends. Germline-derived CDR1 and CDR2 are SGHDT and YYEEEE. This CDR3 spans 13 amino acids. The sample is drawn from a study of molecular identifiers for immune sequencing clone quantification.

The TCR originated in a human donor in good health. Some libraries in this study had Jurkat cell RNA spiked in. The specimen sequenced was naive CD8+ T cells from blood, with Jurkat cell RNA spiked in. The subset is: FACS-sorted CD8+CD4-CCR7+CD45RA+ naive T cells. V usage is TRBV5-6 and J usage is TRBJ1-4; D is uncertain. The CDR3 nucleotides are TGTGCCAGCAGCCCCCTGAGTGGTGAAAAACTGTTTTTT. Translated: CASSPLSGEKLFF.